The TCR beta chain described here comes from a study of blood T cell repertoires in COVID-19. Germline CDR1 and CDR2: MRHNA and SNTAGT. V shed 6 bases and J 5 bases; nucleotides not matched to a gene: 6. This CDR3 region has 13 residues. Assay: immunoSEQ multiplex PCR; the TCRdb copy retains only in-frame clones and omits some. The data hold hundreds of thousands of clones, with approximately 90% observed a single time. Material for sequencing was PBMCs or T cells enriched from blood (not recorded which). The chain uses TRBV6-4 and TRBJ1-2; TRBD1 agrees at 7 bases. This clonotype was obtained from a woman younger than 35 who had been exposed to COVID-19. This CDR3 is CASSAPGQYGYTF. DNA for the CDR3: TGTGCCAGCAGCGCGCCGGGACAGTATGGCTACACCTTC.